A single T cell receptor (beta chain) is shown here with its context. Its target is unknown. This specimen comes from a study of T cell repertoires in cytomegalovirus infection. Study at large: Public TCR beta signature analysis indicated the presence of both CMV infection and matching HLA type. Whole-study results and caveats: Dominating the ex vivo response were TCR beta clonotypes that were CMV-specific and HLA-C-restricted.

Germline V gene data show CDR1 as SNHLY and CDR2 as FYNNEI. The V end lost 9 bases, the J end lost 10 bases, and 16 bases lay between the germline ends. There are 12 residues in the CDR3. MiXCR, applied by TCRdb to the reads, yields one record per CDR3 protein. The sample contains around 430,000 distinct CDR3 sequences, 42% of which appear only once. The sequencing used cultured PBMCs, collected from culture after CMV antigen stimulation. V and J are TRBV2 and TRBJ2-1; D is unresolved. The clonotype originates from a human donor in good health (CMV status not recorded). Some clones in this sample may be carry-over from other donors' samples. In DNA, the CDR3 is TGTGCCAGAAGTAGAGAGTCTTCCGAGCAGTTCTTC. Translation gives CARSRESSEQFF. Filled out from reference TRBV2 and TRBJ2-1, the complete variable domain reads EPEVTQTPSHQVTQMGQEVILRCVPISNHLYFYWYRQILGQKVEFLVSFYNNEISEKSEIFDDQFSVERPDGSNFTLKIRSTKLEDSAMYFCARSRESSEQFFGPGTRLTVL.